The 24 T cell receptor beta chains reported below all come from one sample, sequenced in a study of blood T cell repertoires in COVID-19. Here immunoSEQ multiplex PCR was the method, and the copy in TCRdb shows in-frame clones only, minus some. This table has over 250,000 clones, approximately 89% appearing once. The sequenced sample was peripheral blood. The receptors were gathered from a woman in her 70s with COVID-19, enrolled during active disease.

For the CDR3, the DNA is TGTGCCAGCAGCTTGGAGGCGGGGGCGGACTACGAGCAGTACTTC. This sequence encodes CASSLEAGADYEQYF. The gene calls are TRBV5-4 and TRBJ2-7; tentatively, D is TRBD2 (7 bases). CDR3 length: 15 amino acids. The V end lost 0 bases, the J end lost 3 bases, and 13 bases lay between the germline ends. Germline-derived CDR1 and CDR2 are SGHNT and YYREEE (reference sequence).

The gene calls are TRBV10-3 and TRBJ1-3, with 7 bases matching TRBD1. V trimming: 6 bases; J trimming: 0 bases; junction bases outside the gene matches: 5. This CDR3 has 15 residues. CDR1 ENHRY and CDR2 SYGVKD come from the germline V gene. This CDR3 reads CAIRRQGFSGNTIYF. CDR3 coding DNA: TGTGCCATCAGGAGACAGGGCTTCTCTGGAAACACCATATATTTT.

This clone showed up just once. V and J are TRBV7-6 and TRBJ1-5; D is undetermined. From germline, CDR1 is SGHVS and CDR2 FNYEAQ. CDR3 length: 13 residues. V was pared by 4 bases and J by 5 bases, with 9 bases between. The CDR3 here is CASSSSRDQPQHF. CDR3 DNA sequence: TGTGCCAGCAGCTCATCGAGGGATCAGCCCCAGCATTTT.

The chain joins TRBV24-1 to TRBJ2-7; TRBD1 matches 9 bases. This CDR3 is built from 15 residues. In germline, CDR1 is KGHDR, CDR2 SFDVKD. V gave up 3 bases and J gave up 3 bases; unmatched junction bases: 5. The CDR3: CATSDPRTGVYEQYF. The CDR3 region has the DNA TGTGCCACCAGTGATCCTCGGACAGGGGTCTACGAGCAGTACTTC.

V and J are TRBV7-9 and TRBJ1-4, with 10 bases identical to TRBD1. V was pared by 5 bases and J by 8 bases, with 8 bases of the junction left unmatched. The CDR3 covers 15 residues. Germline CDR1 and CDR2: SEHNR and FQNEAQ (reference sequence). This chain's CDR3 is CASSADRGRMEKLFF. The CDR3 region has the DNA TGTGCCAGCAGCGCCGACAGGGGGCGCATGGAAAAACTGTTTTTT. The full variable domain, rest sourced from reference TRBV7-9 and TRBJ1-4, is DTGVSQNPRHKITKRGQNVTFRCDPISEHNRLYWYRQTLGQGPEFLTYFQNEAQLEKSRLLSDRFSAERPKGSFSTLEIQRTEQGDSAMYLCASSADRGRMEKLFFGSGTQLSVL.

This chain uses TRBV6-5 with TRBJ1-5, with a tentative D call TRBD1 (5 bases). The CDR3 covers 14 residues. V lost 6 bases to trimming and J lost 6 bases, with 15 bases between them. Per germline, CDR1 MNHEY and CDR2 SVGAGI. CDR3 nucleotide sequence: TGTGCCAGCAGAGACCAGGGAGGAGGTCAGCCCCAGCATTTT. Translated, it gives CASRDQGGGQPQHF.

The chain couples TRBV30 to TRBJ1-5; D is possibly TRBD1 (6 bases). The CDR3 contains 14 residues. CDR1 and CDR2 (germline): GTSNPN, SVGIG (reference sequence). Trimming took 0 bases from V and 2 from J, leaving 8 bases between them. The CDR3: CAWSVKGGNQPQHF. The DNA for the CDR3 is TGTGCCTGGAGTGTGAAGGGGGGCAATCAGCCCCAGCATTTT. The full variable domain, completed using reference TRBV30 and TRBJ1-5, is SQTIHQWPATLVQPVGSPLSLECTVEGTSNPNLYWYRQAAGRGLQLLFYSVGIGQISSEVPQNLSASRPQDRQFILSSKKLLLSDSGFYLCAWSVKGGNQPQHFGDGTRLSIL.

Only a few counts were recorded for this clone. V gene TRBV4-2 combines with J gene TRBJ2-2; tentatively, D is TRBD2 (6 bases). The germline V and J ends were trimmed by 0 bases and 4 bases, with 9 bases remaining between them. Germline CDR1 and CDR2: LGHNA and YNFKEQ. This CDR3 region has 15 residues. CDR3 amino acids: CASSQDGAGTGELFF. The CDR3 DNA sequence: TGTGCCAGCAGCCAAGATGGAGCGGGCACCGGGGAGCTGTTTTTT.

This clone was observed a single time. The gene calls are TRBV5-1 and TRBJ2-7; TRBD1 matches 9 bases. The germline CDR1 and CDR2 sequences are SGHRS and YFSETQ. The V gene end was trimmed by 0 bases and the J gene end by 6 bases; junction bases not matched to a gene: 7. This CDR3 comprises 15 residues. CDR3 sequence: CASSLVSETGGEQYF. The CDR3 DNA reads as TGCGCCAGCAGCTTGGTATCCGAGACAGGGGGCGAGCAGTACTTC.

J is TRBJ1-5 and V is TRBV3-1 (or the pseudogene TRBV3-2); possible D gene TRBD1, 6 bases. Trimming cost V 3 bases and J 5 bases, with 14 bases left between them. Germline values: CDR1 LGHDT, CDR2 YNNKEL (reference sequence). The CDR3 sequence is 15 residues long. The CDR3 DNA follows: TGTGCCAGCAGCCAGACGGTAGGGGGGGATCAGCCCCAGCATTTT. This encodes CASSQTVGGDQPQHF.

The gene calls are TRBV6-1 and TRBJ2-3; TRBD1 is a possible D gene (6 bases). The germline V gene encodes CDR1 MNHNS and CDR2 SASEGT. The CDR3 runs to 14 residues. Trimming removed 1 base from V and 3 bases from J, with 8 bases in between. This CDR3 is CASSEDGTTDTQYF. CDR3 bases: TGTGCCAGCAGTGAAGATGGGACAACAGATACGCAGTATTTT.

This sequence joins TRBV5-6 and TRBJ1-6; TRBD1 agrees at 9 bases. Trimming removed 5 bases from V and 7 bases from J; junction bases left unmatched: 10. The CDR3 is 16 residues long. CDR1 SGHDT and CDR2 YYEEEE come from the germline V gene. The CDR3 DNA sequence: TGTGCCAGCAGTTCCGGGACAGGGATAGGAAATTCACCCCTCCACTTT. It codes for CASSSGTGIGNSPLHF.

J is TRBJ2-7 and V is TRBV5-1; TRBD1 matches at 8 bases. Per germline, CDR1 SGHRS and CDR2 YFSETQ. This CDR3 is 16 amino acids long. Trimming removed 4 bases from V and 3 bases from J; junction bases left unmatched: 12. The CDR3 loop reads CASSPKSQGASYEQYF. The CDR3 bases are TGCGCCAGCAGCCCGAAGTCCCAGGGGGCGAGCTACGAGCAGTACTTC.

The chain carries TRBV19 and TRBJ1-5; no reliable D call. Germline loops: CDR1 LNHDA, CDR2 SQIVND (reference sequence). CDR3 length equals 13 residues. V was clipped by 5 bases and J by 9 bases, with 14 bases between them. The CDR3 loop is CASSVDSIRPQHF. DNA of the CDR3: TGTGCCAGTAGTGTGGACTCCATTCGGCCCCAGCATTTT.

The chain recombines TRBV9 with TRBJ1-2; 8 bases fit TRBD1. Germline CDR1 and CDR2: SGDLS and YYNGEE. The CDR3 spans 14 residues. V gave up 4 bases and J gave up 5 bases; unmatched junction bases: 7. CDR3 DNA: TGTGCCAGCAGCCCGGACAGGGAATGGTATGGCTACACCTTC. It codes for CASSPDREWYGYTF.

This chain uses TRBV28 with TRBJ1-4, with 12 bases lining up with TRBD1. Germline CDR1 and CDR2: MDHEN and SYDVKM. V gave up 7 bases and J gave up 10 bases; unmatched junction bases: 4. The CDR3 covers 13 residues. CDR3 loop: CASTPGQGAKLFF. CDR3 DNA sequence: TGTGCCAGCACCCCGGGACAGGGGGCAAAACTGTTTTTT.

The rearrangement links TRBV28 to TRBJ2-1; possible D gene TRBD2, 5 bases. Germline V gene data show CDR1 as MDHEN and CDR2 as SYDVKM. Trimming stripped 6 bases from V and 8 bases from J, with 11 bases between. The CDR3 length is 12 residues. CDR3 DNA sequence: TGTGCCAGCAGCCAAGAGGAGGATGAGCAGTTCTTC. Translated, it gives CASSQEEDEQFF.

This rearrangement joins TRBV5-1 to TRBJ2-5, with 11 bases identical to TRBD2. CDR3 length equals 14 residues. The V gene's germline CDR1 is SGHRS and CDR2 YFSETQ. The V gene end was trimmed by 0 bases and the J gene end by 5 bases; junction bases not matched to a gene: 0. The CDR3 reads CASSLGTSGETQYF. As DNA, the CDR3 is TGCGCCAGCAGCTTGGGGACTAGCGGGGAGACCCAGTACTTC.

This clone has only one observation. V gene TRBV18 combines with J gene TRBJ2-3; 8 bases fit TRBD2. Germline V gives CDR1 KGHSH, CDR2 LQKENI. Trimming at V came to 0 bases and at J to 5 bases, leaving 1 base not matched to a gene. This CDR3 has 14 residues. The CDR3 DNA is TGTGCCAGCTCACCACCGGGACTAGTAGATACGCAGTATTTT. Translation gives CASSPPGLVDTQYF.

CDR3 sequence: CASSQIGSGEQFF. CDR3 in DNA: TGTGCCAGCAGCCAAATCGGGTCGGGTGAGCAGTTCTTC. The gene calls are TRBV3-1 (or the pseudogene TRBV3-2) and TRBJ2-1; D unresolved. V lost 2 bases to trimming and J lost 9 bases, with 11 bases between them. The CDR3 covers 13 residues. The germline CDR1 and CDR2 sequences are LGHDT and YNNKEL (reference sequence).

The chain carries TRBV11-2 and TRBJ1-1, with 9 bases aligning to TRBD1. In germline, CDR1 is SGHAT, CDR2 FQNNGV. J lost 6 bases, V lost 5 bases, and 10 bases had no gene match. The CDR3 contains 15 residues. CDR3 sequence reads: CASSASTGGAAEAFF. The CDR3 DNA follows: TGTGCCAGCAGCGCTTCAACAGGGGGCGCCGCTGAAGCTTTCTTT.

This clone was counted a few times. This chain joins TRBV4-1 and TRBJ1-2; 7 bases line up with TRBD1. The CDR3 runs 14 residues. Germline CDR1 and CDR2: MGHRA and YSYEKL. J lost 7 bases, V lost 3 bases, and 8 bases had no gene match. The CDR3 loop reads CASSHSTGTGGYTF. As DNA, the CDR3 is TGCGCCAGCAGCCACTCGACAGGGACGGGTGGCTACACCTTC.

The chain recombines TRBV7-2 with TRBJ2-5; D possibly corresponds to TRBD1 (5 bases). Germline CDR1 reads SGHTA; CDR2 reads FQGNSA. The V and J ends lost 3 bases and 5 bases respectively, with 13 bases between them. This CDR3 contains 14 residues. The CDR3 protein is CASSFSRRAETQYF. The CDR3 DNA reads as TGTGCCAGCAGCTTTAGTCGCAGGGCGGAGACCCAGTACTTC. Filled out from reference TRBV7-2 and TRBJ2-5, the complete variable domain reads GAGVSQSPSNKVTEKGKDVELRCDPISGHTALYWYRQSLGQGLEFLIYFQGNSAPDKSGLPSDRFSAERTGGSVSTLTIQRTQQEDSAVYLCASSFSRRAETQYFGPGTRLLVL.

For the CDR3, the DNA is TGCGCCAGCAGCCAAGATCTGGGGATAAGGGGTCGTGGCTACACCTTC. Protein product: CASSQDLGIRGRGYTF. The chain links TRBV4-1 to TRBJ1-2; weak D call: TRBD1 (5 bases). Germline CDR1 reads MGHRA; CDR2 reads YSYEKL. The CDR3 runs to 16 residues. Trimming took 0 bases from V and 7 from J, leaving 18 bases between them.